This T cell receptor beta chain was identified in a study of shared clonotypes between healthy human individuals. Study context: CD4 naive and CD4 memory each took three plates per donor, while CD8 naive took two and CD8 memory one.

Produced via immunoSEQ multiplex PCR; TCRdb's table is partial and in-frame only. The table shows 2 million to 3 million clones, with 90% to 95% occurring only once. Study-level findings and limits: When naive CD4 clonotypes were compared across a few donors, 5% to 5.5% were shared.

Trimming took off 8 bases at V and 4 bases at J, with 9 bases between the two ends. CDR1 is SNHLY, CDR2 FYNNEI, per germline. The CDR3 totals 11 residues. As for this clone: Its target is unknown.

The sequenced sample consisted of naive CD4+ T cells from PBMCs. Described subset: CD45RA+ positively selected. J is TRBJ2-7 and V is TRBV2; D may be TRBD1 (5 bases). The clonotype comes from a man aged 18 to 29 in good health. Some clones in this sample may be carry-over from other donors' samples. The CDR3: CASGALYEQYF. DNA for the CDR3: TGTGCCAGCGGGGCGCTGTACGAGCAGTACTTC.